This T cell receptor beta chain was identified during a study of T-cell memory formation after mild COVID-19. Trimming took 10 bases from V and 8 from J; bases not matched to a gene: 17. Germline CDR1 is SNHLY and CDR2 is FYNNEI. CDR3 length: 17 residues. 5'RACE, which relied on constant-segment primers, yielded TCR alpha and TCR beta cDNA libraries carrying sample barcodes and UMIs. TCRdb reanalysed the 5' RACE reads using MiXCR and keeps one entry per CDR3 protein. Here the sample spans about 110,000 distinct CDR3 sequences, 20% to 25% being singletons. This clonotype is a singleton in its sample. This TCR was sampled from a man aged 18 to 30 who had mild COVID-19 (a few samples of this study predate the infection). Cell type and time point are not known. The chain links TRBV2 to TRBJ2-1; 13 nucleotides align to TRBD2. The sequenced sample consisted of PBMCs or a T cell subset sorted from them (not recorded which). CDR3 sequence reads: CAIPTRGLAGLRDEQFF. The CDR3 bases are TGTGCCATCCCCACCCGGGGACTAGCGGGACTGAGGGATGAGCAGTTCTTC.